Below are 18 T cell receptor beta chains sequenced from a single sample in a study of shared T cell receptors in the human thymus. Data came from immunoSEQ multiplex PCR; TCRdb stores just in-frame clones and leaves some out. The data hold about 710,000 clones, with 87% observed a single time. Another study also made use of these data, one on human thymus T cells.

Sequences were obtained from thymocytes. These receptors were obtained from a boy younger than two with a congenital heart defect.

This rearrangement joins TRBV29-1 to TRBJ1-1, with 7 bases identical to TRBD1. Trimming took 4 bases from V and 5 from J; bases not matched to a gene: 4. The germline V gene encodes CDR1 SQVTM and CDR2 ANQGSEA. This CDR3 is built from 12 residues. The CDR3 nucleotides read TGCAGCGTTGGTCGGACAGGTACTGAAGCTTTCTTT. This translates into CSVGRTGTEAFF.

The chain joins TRBV7-6 to TRBJ1-4; 8 nucleotides align to TRBD1. Germline CDR1 SGHVS, CDR2 FNYEAQ. The CDR3 is made up of 15 amino acids. J was trimmed by 8 bases and V by 5 bases; bases with no gene match: 10. The CDR3 reads CASSGRTGREEKLFF. The CDR3 DNA is TGTGCCAGCAGCGGGCGGACAGGGAGGGAGGAAAAACTGTTTTTT.

V usage is TRBV5-5 and J usage is TRBJ1-6; D is undetermined. The V gene's germline CDR1 is SGHKS and CDR2 YYEKEE (reference sequence). The CDR3 loop spans 14 amino acids. V was shortened by 5 bases and J by 5 bases, with 11 bases between the two germline ends. The DNA of the CDR3 is TGTGCCAGCAGGCTTACAGTAAATAATTCACCCCTCCACTTT. Protein sequence: CASRLTVNNSPLHF.

In regard to this clone: Its ends do not fully match the called genes, so a read error is possible. The same CDR3 arises from other DNA sequences in this sample as well. V usage is TRBV6-5 and J usage is TRBJ1-6; a possible D gene is TRBD1 (5 bases). From germline, CDR1 is MNHEY and CDR2 SVGAGI. This CDR3 comprises 15 residues. The CDR3 DNA reads TGTGCCAGCAGTCCGGGGGTTTCCTATCATTCACCCCTCCACTTT. Protein: CASSPGVSYHSPLHF.

This chain links TRBV7-2 with TRBJ2-1; D might be TRBD2 (6 bases). CDR1 is SGHTA and CDR2 is FQGNSA in the germline V gene. V lost 1 base to trimming and J lost 2 bases, with 12 bases between them. The CDR3 has 16 residues. The CDR3 region has the DNA TGTGCCAGCAGCTTAGTTCCGGAGGGGACCTACAATGAGCAGTTCTTC. This sequence encodes CASSLVPEGTYNEQFF.

The chain has TRBV28 and TRBJ2-3; 7 bases fit TRBD1. Germline V gene data show CDR1 as MDHEN and CDR2 as SYDVKM. V shed 4 bases and J 3 bases; nucleotides not matched to a gene: 16. The CDR3 sequence is 18 residues long. CDR3 residues: CASSSPHRIQGWTDTQYF. The CDR3 DNA reads as TGTGCCAGCAGTTCCCCCCATAGGATACAGGGGTGGACAGATACGCAGTATTTT. Combining the CDR3 with reference TRBV28 and TRBJ2-3 gives the whole variable domain DVKVTQSSRYLVKRTGEKVFLECVQDMDHENMFWYRQDPGLGLRLIYFSYDVKMKEKGDIPEGYSVSREKKERFSLILESASTNQTSMYLCASSSPHRIQGWTDTQYFGPGTRLTVL.

The CDR3 here is CSLLTGGGGVEETQYF. The DNA for the CDR3 is TGCAGCCTCCTTACAGGAGGCGGGGGGGTAGAGGAGACCCAGTACTTC. The chain couples TRBV29-1 to TRBJ2-5; 9 positions match TRBD2. J was trimmed by 5 bases and V by 8 bases; bases with no gene match: 18. CDR1 SQVTM and CDR2 ANQGSEA come from the germline V gene. The CDR3 covers 16 residues.

This chain joins TRBV5-4 and TRBJ1-1, with D possibly matching TRBD1 (6 bases). The CDR3 sequence is 15 residues long. V lost 4 bases and J lost 7, with 20 bases in between. CDR1 and CDR2 from the germline V gene are SGHNT and YYREEE (reference sequence). The CDR3 region is CASSPRASGGHEAFF. The CDR3 DNA is TGTGCCAGCAGCCCCCGTGCATCCGGGGGGCATGAAGCTTTCTTT.

The rearrangement links TRBV30 to TRBJ2-7, with D tentatively TRBD2 (5 bases). Germline CDR1 and CDR2: GTSNPN and SVGIG (reference sequence). Between the trimmed V and J ends, which lost 2 bases and 3 bases, there was a span of 14 bases. The CDR3 spans 14 residues. The chain's CDR3 is CAWSPTGVHYEQYF. CDR3 nucleotide sequence: TGTGCCTGGAGTCCGACCGGGGTCCACTACGAGCAGTACTTC.

The chain uses TRBV4-3 and TRBJ2-7; D not resolved. Germline V gives CDR1 LGHNA, CDR2 YSLEER. V lost 0 bases to trimming and J lost 2 bases, with 17 bases between them. This CDR3 is 17 amino acids long. CDR3: CASSQDLYLPMTYEQYF. CDR3 DNA: TGCGCCAGCAGCCAAGATCTGTATCTCCCTATGACCTACGAGCAGTACTTC.

The J gene is TRBJ2-7, the V gene TRBV10-2; the match to TRBD2 covers 10 bases. V was pared by 8 bases and J by 7 bases, with 14 bases of the junction left unmatched. CDR1 is WSHSY, CDR2 SAAADI, per germline. The CDR3 has 15 residues. The CDR3 here is CASSSEATSGKEQYF. The CDR3 DNA reads as TGCGCCAGCTCATCCGAGGCTACTAGCGGGAAAGAGCAGTACTTC.

This clone was seen a handful of times. V is TRBV5-5 and J is TRBJ1-5; D is perhaps TRBD1 (6 bases). Germline loops: CDR1 SGHKS, CDR2 YYEKEE (reference sequence). Trimming stripped 2 bases from V and 3 bases from J, with 9 bases between. The CDR3 contains 14 residues. CDR3 residues: CASSFGDINQPQHF. The CDR3 coding sequence is TGTGCCAGCAGCTTTGGGGACATCAATCAGCCCCAGCATTTT.

V usage is TRBV4-1 and J usage is TRBJ1-1; tentative D call: TRBD1 (5 bases). The CDR3 loop spans 12 amino acids. V gave up 1 base and J gave up 7 bases, with 7 bases separating them. From germline, CDR1 is MGHRA and CDR2 YSYEKL. The CDR3 nucleotides read TGCGCCAGCAGCCAAGTTGACAGTGAAGCTTTCTTT. It is translated as CASSQVDSEAFF.

The chain links TRBV4-2 to TRBJ2-1, with TRBD1 as a possible D gene (6 bases). Between the trimmed V and J ends, which lost 4 bases and 7 bases, there was a span of 20 bases. Germline CDR1 is LGHNA and CDR2 is YNFKEQ. This CDR3 is 16 amino acids long. The CDR3 DNA sequence: TGTGCCAGCAGCCCCAACCCCGCAGGGGCGGTGAATGAGCAGTTCTTC. Translation: CASSPNPAGAVNEQFF.

This clone was counted between two and nine times. The genes are TRBV4-1 and TRBJ1-4; TRBD1 matches 7 bases. V trimming: 4 bases; J trimming: 4 bases; junction bases outside the gene matches: 9. CDR3 length: 16 residues. Germline V gives CDR1 MGHRA, CDR2 YSYEKL. CDR3 coding DNA: TGCGCCAGCAGCCGTCCTCGACAGGGATTTAATGAAAAACTGTTTTTT. It yields the protein CASSRPRQGFNEKLFF.

A note on this clone: Other DNA sequences in the same sample also yield this CDR3. The chain employs TRBV7-2 and TRBJ2-2; 7 bases agree with TRBD1. The length of the CDR3 is 14 residues. Germline assignment: CDR1 SGHTA and CDR2 FQGNSA. V trimming: 6 bases; J trimming: 3 bases; junction bases outside the gene matches: 4. The CDR3 reads CASSSDRDTGELFF. The CDR3 DNA follows: TGTGCCAGCAGTTCCGACAGGGACACCGGGGAGCTGTTTTTT.

This clone was detected once. This chain joins TRBV14 and TRBJ2-1; D unclear. The CDR3 loop spans 13 amino acids. V lost 3 bases to trimming and J lost 12 bases, with 15 bases between them. Per germline, CDR1 SGHDN and CDR2 FVKESK. For the CDR3, the DNA is TGTGCCAGCAGCCACGCTAATAGCCGTAGGCAGTTCTTC. This encodes CASSHANSRRQFF.

Regarding this clone: The sample contains more than one DNA sequence encoding this CDR3. The V and J genes are TRBV25-1 and TRBJ1-6; D gene unclear. The V end lost 3 bases, the J end lost 6 bases, and 9 bases lay between the germline ends. The V gene's germline CDR1 is MGHDK and CDR2 SYGVNS. This CDR3 contains 14 residues. CDR3 region: CASSDGGGNSPLHF. The CDR3 DNA follows: TGTGCCAGCAGTGATGGTGGCGGTAATTCACCCCTCCACTTT.